This T cell receptor beta chain was captured in a study of CD8 T cells in ankylosing spondylitis. Overall study findings and caveats: The study identified a TCR beta motif of roughly eight highly homologous variants that appeared characteristic of ankylosing spondylitis blood.

5'-RACE, quantitative and with molecular barcodes, yielded the TCR beta libraries. TCRdb ran MiXCR on the 5' RACE reads and lists one entry per CDR3 protein. The data hold 750,000 to 850,000 distinct CDR3 sequences, with around 11% observed a single time. From germline, CDR1 is LGHNA and CDR2 YSLEER. J gave up 7 bases and V 3 bases, and 8 bases lay outside the gene matches. The CDR3 loop spans 16 amino acids. In the case of this clonotype: Antigen unknown.

The V and J genes are TRBV4-3 and TRBJ2-3; 12 bases line up with TRBD2. Sequencing input: blood, either unsorted or a sorted T cell fraction (not recorded which). The sequence derives from a male donor with ankylosing spondylitis. Written as DNA, the CDR3 is TGCGCCAGCAGCCAGGGGCTAGCGGGAGGGCCTTATACGCAGTATTTT. It translates to CASSQGLAGGPYTQYF.